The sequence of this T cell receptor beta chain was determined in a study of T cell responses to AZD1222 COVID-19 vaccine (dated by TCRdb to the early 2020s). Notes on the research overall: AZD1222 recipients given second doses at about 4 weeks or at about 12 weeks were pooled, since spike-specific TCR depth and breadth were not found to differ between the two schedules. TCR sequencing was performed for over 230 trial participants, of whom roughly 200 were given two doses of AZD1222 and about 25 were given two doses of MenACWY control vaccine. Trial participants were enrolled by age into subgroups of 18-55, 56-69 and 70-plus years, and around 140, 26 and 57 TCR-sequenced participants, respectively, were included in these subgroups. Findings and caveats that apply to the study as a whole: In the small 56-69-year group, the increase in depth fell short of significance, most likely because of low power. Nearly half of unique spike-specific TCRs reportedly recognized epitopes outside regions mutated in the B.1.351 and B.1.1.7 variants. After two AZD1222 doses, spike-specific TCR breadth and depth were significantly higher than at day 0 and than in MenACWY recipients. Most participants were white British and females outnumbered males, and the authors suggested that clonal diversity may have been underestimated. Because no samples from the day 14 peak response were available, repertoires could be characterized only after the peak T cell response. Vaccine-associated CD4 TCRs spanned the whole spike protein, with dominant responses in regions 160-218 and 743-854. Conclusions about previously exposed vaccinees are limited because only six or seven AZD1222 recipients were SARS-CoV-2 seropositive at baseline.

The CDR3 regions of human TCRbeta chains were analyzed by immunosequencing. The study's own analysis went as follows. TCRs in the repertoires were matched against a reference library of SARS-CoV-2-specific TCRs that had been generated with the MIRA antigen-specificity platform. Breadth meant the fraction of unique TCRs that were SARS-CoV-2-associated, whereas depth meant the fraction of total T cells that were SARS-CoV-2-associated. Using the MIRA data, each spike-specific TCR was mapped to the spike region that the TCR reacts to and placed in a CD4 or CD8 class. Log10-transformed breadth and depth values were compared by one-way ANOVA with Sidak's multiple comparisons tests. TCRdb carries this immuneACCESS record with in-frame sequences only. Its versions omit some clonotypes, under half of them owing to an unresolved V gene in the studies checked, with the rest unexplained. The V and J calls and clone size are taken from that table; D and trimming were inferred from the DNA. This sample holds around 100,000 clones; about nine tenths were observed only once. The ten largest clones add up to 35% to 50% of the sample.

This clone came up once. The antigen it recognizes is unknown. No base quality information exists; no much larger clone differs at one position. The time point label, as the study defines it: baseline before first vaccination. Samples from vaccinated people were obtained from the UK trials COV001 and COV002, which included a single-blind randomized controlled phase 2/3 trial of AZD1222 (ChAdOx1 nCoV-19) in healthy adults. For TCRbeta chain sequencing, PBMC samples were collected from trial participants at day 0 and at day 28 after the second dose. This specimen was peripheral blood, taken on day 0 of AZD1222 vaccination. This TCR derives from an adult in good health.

The sequenced DNA is TGTGCCAGTAGATTCGGGACACCCGGGGCCAACGTCCTGACTTTC. This codes for CASRFGTPGANVLTF. This chain joins TRBV19 to TRBJ2-6; the D gene is possibly TRBD1, with 6 bases matching. V sheds 6 bases and J sheds 4 bases, leaving 13 bases between their ends. Reading from cysteine to phenylalanine, the CDR3 counts 15 amino acids. Left in the record is the CDR3 DNA by itself, 45 bases read in frame from the first base. CDR1 and CDR2 (LNHDA, SQIVND) derive from the germline V gene (reference sequence).